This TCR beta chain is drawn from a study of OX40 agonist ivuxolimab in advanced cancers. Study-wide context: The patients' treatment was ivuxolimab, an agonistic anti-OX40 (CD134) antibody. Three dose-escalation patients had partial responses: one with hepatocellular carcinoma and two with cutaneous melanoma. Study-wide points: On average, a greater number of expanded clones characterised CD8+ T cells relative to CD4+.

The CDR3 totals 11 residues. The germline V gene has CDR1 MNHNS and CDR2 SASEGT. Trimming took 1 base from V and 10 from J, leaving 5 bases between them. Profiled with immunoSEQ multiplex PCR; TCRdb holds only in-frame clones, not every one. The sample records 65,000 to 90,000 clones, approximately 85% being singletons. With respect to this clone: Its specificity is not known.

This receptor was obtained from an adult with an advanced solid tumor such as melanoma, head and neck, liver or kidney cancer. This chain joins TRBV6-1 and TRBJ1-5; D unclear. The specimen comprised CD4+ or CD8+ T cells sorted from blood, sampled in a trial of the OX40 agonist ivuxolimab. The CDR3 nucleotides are TGTGCCAGCAGTGAAGGATATCCCCAGCATTTT. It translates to CASSEGYPQHF.